The 21 T cell receptor beta chains below come from one sample, sequenced in a study of molecular identifiers for immune sequencing clone quantification. TCRdb passed the PCR reads through MiXCR, listing each CDR3 protein once. The sample records 7,500 to 10,000 distinct CDR3 sequences, about 15% being singletons. What was sequenced was naive CD8+ T cells from blood, with Jurkat cell RNA spiked in. The subset here: FACS-sorted CD8+CD4-CCR7+CD45RA+ naive T cells. The receptors here all came from a human donor in good health. Some libraries in this study had Jurkat cell RNA spiked in.

This clonotype was counted at least ten times. The chain couples TRBV10-3 to TRBJ2-7, with D perhaps TRBD1 (5 bases). Trimming shortened V by 2 bases and J by 6 bases, and 20 bases separated the two germline ends. The CDR3 covers 16 residues. Per germline, CDR1 ENHRY and CDR2 SYGVKD. DNA of the CDR3: TGTGCCATCAGTGAGACCGGGTACTCCCAAAGGGGCGAGCAGTACTTC. Amino acids: CAISETGYSQRGEQYF.

Concerning this clonotype itself: A single base separates this from a much larger clone, so it may be a read error. The chain links TRBV12-3 or TRBV12-4 to TRBJ2-5; D ambiguous. The CDR3 is made up of 16 amino acids. The CDR3 reads CACSLPPPGPLETQYF. In DNA form, the CDR3 reads TGTGCCTGCAGTTTACCACCCCCAGGTCCACTGGAGACCCAGTACTTC.

This clonotype was recorded many times. The gene calls are TRBV7-9 and TRBJ2-2; D gene unclear. The CDR3 is made up of 13 amino acids. Germline-derived CDR1 and CDR2 are SEHNR and FQNEAQ (reference sequence). V lost 4 bases and J lost 6, with 9 bases in between. The CDR3 coding sequence is TGTGCCAGCAGCTCCGTACTGTCCGGGGAGCTGTTTTTT. Translation: CASSSVLSGELFF.

Ten or more counts support this clonotype. V is TRBV11-2 and J is TRBJ2-2; TRBD1 might be the D (6 bases). Trimming removed 2 bases from V and 2 bases from J, with 12 bases in between. Germline V gene data show CDR1 as SGHAT and CDR2 as FQNNGV. This CDR3 is 16 amino acids long. The CDR3 here is CASSLPTGRNTGELFF. The CDR3 nucleotides are TGTGCCAGCAGCTTACCGACAGGCAGAAACACCGGGGAGCTGTTTTTT.

Judged by abundance, this clonotype is medium-sized. The CDR3 nucleotides are TGTGCCAGCAGCTTCGGTGATACGCAGTATTTT. Translated: CASSFGDTQYF. The V and J genes are TRBV11-2 and TRBJ2-3; no firm D call. V dropped 3 bases and J dropped 6 bases, with 4 bases sitting between them. There are 11 residues in the CDR3. CDR1 is SGHAT and CDR2 is FQNNGV in the germline V gene.

This clonotype was observed once. The CDR3 carries no conserved terminal phenylalanine or tryptophan, so it likely arises from a read error. The rearrangement uses TRBV2 and TRBJ2-3; 7 bases are shared with TRBD2. The CDR3 is 14 amino acids. CDR1 and CDR2 (germline): SNHLY, FYNNEI. CDR3 DNA: TGTGCGAGCACTCGGGAGGCTGGAGCAGATACGCAGTATCTT. It specifies CASTREAGADTQYL.

This clonotype has a count of ten or more. The chain uses TRBV3-1 and TRBJ2-7, with 8 bases identical to TRBD1. Germline lookup yields CDR1 LGHDT and CDR2 YNNKEL (reference sequence). Unmatched junction bases numbered 1, after V lost 0 bases and J lost 3 bases. This CDR3 has 14 residues. Here the CDR3 reads CASSQEDRVYEQYF. DNA for the CDR3: TGTGCCAGCAGCCAAGAGGACAGGGTCTACGAGCAGTACTTC.

This clonotype is judged medium-sized. J is TRBJ2-3 and V is TRBV12-3 or TRBV12-4, with TRBD1 identical over 12 bases. There are 15 residues in the CDR3. V trimming: 4 bases; J trimming: 4 bases; junction bases outside the gene matches: 3. CDR3 amino acids: CASSSGTGGPDTQYF. DNA for the CDR3: TGTGCCAGCAGTTCCGGGACAGGGGGCCCAGATACGCAGTATTTT.

This clonotype is medium-sized (0.01 to 0.1%) within its sample. The chain uses TRBV30 and TRBJ2-1, with unresolved D. Germline V gene data show CDR1 as GTSNPN and CDR2 as SVGIG (reference sequence). This CDR3 has 13 amino acids. Trimming stripped 0 bases from V and 5 bases from J, with 8 bases between. For the CDR3, the DNA is TGTGCCTGGAGTGTTGCAGGAAACAATGAGCAGTTCTTC. This translates into CAWSVAGNNEQFF.

By share, this clonotype counts as medium-sized (0.01 to 0.1%). At one boundary the junction diverges from the germline segment, which might be a read error. The chain carries TRBV29-1 and TRBJ2-1; TRBD2 aligns across 8 bases. The CDR3 consists of 15 residues. CDR1 and CDR2 (germline): SQVTM, ANQGSEA. The CDR3 is CSVVMGTRSSNEQFF. The CDR3 bases are TGCAGCGTTGTAATGGGGACTAGGTCCTCCAATGAGCAGTTCTTC.

Relative to its sample, this clonotype is medium-sized (0.01 to 0.1%). The chain has TRBV20-1 and TRBJ1-2; a weak D match, TRBD1 (5 bases). Germline V gene data show CDR1 as DFQATT and CDR2 as SNEGSKA (reference sequence). This CDR3 is 15 amino acids long. With 0 bases removed from V and 3 bases from J, the gap between germline ends came to 14 bases. CDR3 region: CSARDEGREHYGYTF. In nucleotides, the CDR3 is TGCAGTGCTAGAGATGAGGGCAGGGAGCACTATGGCTACACCTTC.

This clonotype came up many times. The V gene is TRBV4-1, the J gene TRBJ2-3; D might be TRBD2 (5 bases). The CDR3 is 13 residues long. Per germline, CDR1 MGHRA and CDR2 YSYEKL. The V end lost 2 bases, the J end lost 7 bases, and 10 bases lay between the germline ends. CDR3 residues: CASSQPGSHTQYF. In DNA, the CDR3 is TGCGCCAGCAGCCAACCGGGGTCCCATACGCAGTATTTT.

Comments on this clonotype: Given a much more abundant clone one base away, this may be a read error. The J gene is TRBJ2-7, the V gene TRBV7-6; no clear D. The germline V gene encodes CDR1 SGHVS and CDR2 FNYEAQ. The length of the CDR3 is 13 residues. The CDR3 loop is CASNLDTTYEQYF. CDR3 DNA: TGTGCCAGCAACTTAGACACCACCTACGAGCAGTACTTC.

This clonotype was seen ten or more times. This chain joins TRBV5-8 and TRBJ2-1, with D possibly matching TRBD1 (6 bases). From germline, CDR1 is SGHTS and CDR2 YDEGEE. The CDR3 consists of 15 residues. Trimming took off 5 bases at V and 0 bases at J, with 12 bases between the two ends. The CDR3 region is CASRSQGSSYNEQFF. The CDR3, as DNA: TGTGCCAGCAGGTCACAGGGAAGCTCCTACAATGAGCAGTTCTTC.

This clonotype showed up many times. The chain has TRBV12-5 and TRBJ1-5; TRBD1 is a possible D gene (6 bases). CDR1 and CDR2 from the germline V gene are LGHNT and FRNRAP. CDR3 length: 16 amino acids. Trimming removed 5 bases from V and 7 bases from J, with 21 bases in between. DNA for the CDR3: TGTGCTAGTGGTCCCGAGTTGGGCAGGGGTAGCCAGCCCCAGCATTTT. Its translation: CASGPELGRGSQPQHF.

By frequency in the sample, this clonotype is medium-sized. CDR3 sequence: CASSLVTSGVTDTQYF. In nucleotides, the CDR3 is TGTGCCAGCAGCTTAGTTACTAGCGGGGTCACAGATACGCAGTATTTT. The chain joins TRBV7-6 to TRBJ2-3, with TRBD2 matching over 10 bases. The ends lost 1 base at V and 2 bases at J; junction bases unmatched: 3. The CDR3 has 16 residues. Germline assignment: CDR1 SGHVS and CDR2 FNYEAQ.

This clonotype is judged medium-sized. The J gene is TRBJ2-3, the V gene TRBV13; no reliable D call. There are 12 residues in the CDR3. Germline V gene lookup returns CDR1 PRHDT and CDR2 FYEKMQ (reference sequence). The V and J ends lost 4 bases and 2 bases respectively, with 4 bases between them. CDR3 protein: CASSSITDTQYF. The CDR3 DNA reads TGTGCCAGCAGCTCCATCACAGATACGCAGTATTTT.

This clonotype was seen many times. V is TRBV20-1 and J is TRBJ2-7; 10 bases align to TRBD2. CDR1 is DFQATT, CDR2 SNEGSKA, per germline (reference sequence). This CDR3 is built from 14 residues. The V gene end was trimmed by 3 bases and the J gene end by 4 bases; junction bases not matched to a gene: 6. For the CDR3, the DNA is TGCAGTGCTAGGGGGACTAGCGTCTTGTACGAGCAGTACTTC. Amino acids: CSARGTSVLYEQYF.

The sample holds many counts of this clonotype. This chain uses TRBV12-3 or TRBV12-4 with TRBJ2-7; D is uncertain. V dropped 2 bases and J dropped 2 bases, with 7 bases sitting between them. The CDR3 contains 13 residues. The CDR3, as DNA: TGTGCCAGCAGTTTATATCGCCCCTACGAGCAGTACTTC. Translated, it gives CASSLYRPYEQYF.

This clonotype was seen many times. This chain uses TRBV4-3 with TRBJ2-1; TRBD1 might be the D (5 bases). The CDR3 has 14 amino acids. V gave up 1 base and J gave up 2 bases, with 6 bases separating them. Looked up from germline, CDR1 is LGHNA and CDR2 is YSLEER. In DNA, the CDR3 is TGCGCCAGCAGCCAAGCGACAGCCTACAATGAGCAGTTCTTC. This codes for CASSQATAYNEQFF.

This clonotype is judged medium-sized. The rearrangement uses TRBV11-2 and TRBJ2-7, with a possible D match to TRBD2 (6 bases). V lost 2 bases, J lost 6 bases, and 17 bases lay in between. This CDR3 region has 15 residues. The V gene's germline CDR1 is SGHAT and CDR2 FQNNGV. The CDR3 is CASSLFSEGGSEQYF. The DNA for the CDR3 is TGTGCCAGCAGCTTATTTTCGGAGGGTGGCTCCGAGCAGTACTTC.